These 24 T cell receptor beta chains originate from one sample sequenced in a study of T cell responses to AZD1222 COVID-19 vaccine. TCRdb's table, derived via immunoSEQ multiplex PCR, lists solely in-frame clones and lacks some. The data show around 150,000 clones, around 90% seen once. The starting material was peripheral blood, obtained 28 days after the second AZD1222 dose. The receptor set was obtained from an adult who received the AZD1222 COVID-19 vaccine.

V and J are TRBV3-1 (or the pseudogene TRBV3-2) and TRBJ2-1, with D unclear. The germline V gene encodes CDR1 LGHDT and CDR2 YNNKEL (reference sequence). Trimming took off 0 bases at V and 3 bases at J, with 12 bases between the two ends. The CDR3 spans 16 residues. The DNA for the CDR3 is TGTGCCAGCAGCCAAGACGGCGGCACAGTCTACAATGAGCAGTTCTTC. It translates to CASSQDGGTVYNEQFF.

The chain recombines TRBV7-2 with TRBJ2-7; TRBD1 aligns across 7 bases. The CDR3 is made up of 16 amino acids. V lost 2 bases, J lost 2 bases, and 9 bases stayed unmatched. The germline V gene has CDR1 SGHTA and CDR2 FQGNSA. CDR3 amino acids: CASSLSLGTVTYEQYF. The CDR3 DNA reads as TGTGCCAGCAGCTTATCTCTGGGGACAGTGACCTACGAGCAGTACTTC.

This clone came up once. The chain is built from TRBV7-3 and TRBJ2-7; a possible D gene is TRBD1 (5 bases). The CDR3 is made up of 14 amino acids. The V gene lost 8 bases and the J gene lost 0 bases, with 14 bases spanning the gap. Germline CDR1 is SGHTA and CDR2 is FQGTGA. CDR3 DNA: TGTGCCAGCGCTAGGGGTTCGGGCTCCTACGAGCAGTACTTC. This sequence encodes CASARGSGSYEQYF. Complete variable domain (other parts from reference TRBV7-3 and TRBJ2-7): GAGVSQTPSNKVTEKGKYVELRCDPISGHTALYWYRQSLGQGPEFLIYFQGTGAADDSGLPNDRFFAVRPEGSVSTLKIQRTERGDSAVYLCASARGSGSYEQYFGPGTRLTVT.

The gene calls are TRBV11-2 and TRBJ2-1; D not resolved. The germline V gene has CDR1 SGHAT and CDR2 FQNNGV. Trimming pared 4 bases from V and 5 bases from J, leaving 6 bases between. The CDR3 sequence is 12 residues long. CDR3 amino acids: CASSSFNNEQFF. The DNA for the CDR3 is TGTGCCAGCAGCTCCTTCAACAATGAGCAGTTCTTC.

The chain joins TRBV29-1 to TRBJ1-3, with 8 positions matching TRBD1. Germline V gene sequence: CDR1 SQVTM, CDR2 ANQGSEA. There are 13 residues in the CDR3. The ends lost 3 bases at V and 4 bases at J; junction bases unmatched: 2. The CDR3 DNA is TGCAGCGTTGATGGGACAGGAGGAAACACCATATATTTT. This codes for CSVDGTGGNTIYF.

V is TRBV6-6 and J is TRBJ1-2, with TRBD1 identical over 7 bases. Germline loops: CDR1 MNHNY, CDR2 SVGAGI (reference sequence). The ends lost 8 bases at V and 3 bases at J; junction bases unmatched: 9. The CDR3 consists of 14 residues. The CDR3 protein is CASGQQGIDYGYTF. CDR3 sequence (DNA): TGTGCCAGCGGTCAACAGGGGATTGACTATGGCTACACCTTC.

The chain's CDR3 is CASSLASMDRAYGYTF. CDR3 nucleotides: TGTGCCAGTAGTTTAGCCAGCATGGACAGGGCCTATGGCTACACCTTC. This sequence joins TRBV19 and TRBJ1-2, with TRBD1 matching 8 bases. V dropped 5 bases and J dropped 4; count of bases not matched to a gene: 12. The CDR3 covers 16 residues. Germline lookup yields CDR1 LNHDA and CDR2 SQIVND (reference sequence).

The CDR3 sequence: CSVEERGYEQYF. CDR3 nucleotides: TGCAGCGTTGAAGAACGGGGCTACGAGCAGTACTTC. The chain couples TRBV29-1 to TRBJ2-7; a possible D gene is TRBD2 (5 bases). V lost 0 bases, J lost 3 bases, and 6 bases lay in between. Germline assignment: CDR1 SQVTM and CDR2 ANQGSEA. The CDR3 covers 12 residues.

V and J are TRBV3-1 (or the pseudogene TRBV3-2) and TRBJ1-1; the D gene is possibly TRBD1 (6 bases). CDR1 is LGHDT and CDR2 is YNNKEL in the germline V gene (reference sequence). V was pared by 4 bases and J by 3 bases, with 12 bases between. The CDR3 is 14 amino acids. The CDR3 DNA is TGTGCCAGCAGCCGACAGGTTCCGTACACTGAAGCTTTCTTT. Encoded protein: CASSRQVPYTEAFF.

The CDR3 DNA reads as TGTGCCAGCAGCCACGGGGGAGCTAACTATGGCTACACCTTC. Translated, it gives CASSHGGANYGYTF. The genes are TRBV3-1 (or the pseudogene TRBV3-2) and TRBJ1-2; TRBD1 is a possible D gene (5 bases). V lost 3 bases, J lost 0 bases, and 8 bases lay in between. Germline loops: CDR1 LGHDT, CDR2 YNNKEL (reference sequence). The CDR3 has 14 amino acids.

The genes are TRBV30 and TRBJ2-1; the D gene could be TRBD1 or TRBD2 (5 bases each). This CDR3 is built from 15 residues. Germline CDR1 and CDR2: GTSNPN and SVGIG (reference sequence). The V and J ends lost 0 bases and 12 bases respectively, with 21 bases between them. The CDR3 DNA sequence: TGTGCCTGGAGTGTACTGGGACGGCCCTCCATGGGGCAGTTCTTC. This codes for CAWSVLGRPSMGQFF.

The J gene is TRBJ1-1, the V gene TRBV2; 8 bases match TRBD1. This CDR3 has 14 amino acids. V gave up 2 bases and J gave up 5 bases; unmatched junction bases: 4. Germline lookup yields CDR1 SNHLY and CDR2 FYNNEI. CDR3 nucleotides: TGTGCCAGCAGTGAATCGGACAGGGTTACTGAAGCTTTCTTT. Translated: CASSESDRVTEAFF.

The gene calls are TRBV27 and TRBJ1-6; D is unclear. CDR1 and CDR2 from the germline V gene are MNHEY and SMNVEV (reference sequence). The V gene lost 3 bases and the J gene lost 9 bases, with 6 bases spanning the gap. This CDR3 spans 12 amino acids. The CDR3 DNA reads as TGTGCCAGCAGTTTTGCGGGTTCACCCCTCCACTTT. Protein product: CASSFAGSPLHF.

This rearrangement joins TRBV29-1 to TRBJ1-1; the D gene is possibly TRBD1 (5 bases). The CDR3 runs 16 residues. The ends were cut back, 1 base at V and 5 bases at J, with 20 bases in the middle. Germline lookup yields CDR1 SQVTM and CDR2 ANQGSEA. CDR3 DNA sequence: TGCAGCGTTGAAGGTCCGGGAAGGGGAGGCGAAACTGAAGCTTTCTTT. Its protein is CSVEGPGRGGETEAFF.

The chain links TRBV5-1 to TRBJ2-7; TRBD1 aligns across 10 bases. This CDR3 has 15 residues. Germline CDR1 is SGHRS and CDR2 is YFSETQ. J lost 5 bases, V lost 3 bases, and 8 bases had no gene match. The CDR3 region has the DNA TGCGCCAGCAGCTCCCGGGACAGGGGCGTCCACGAGCAGTACTTC. Protein sequence: CASSSRDRGVHEQYF.

The chain links TRBV19 to TRBJ1-5, with D tentatively TRBD1 (5 bases). The V gene's germline CDR1 is LNHDA and CDR2 SQIVND (reference sequence). This CDR3 comprises 15 residues. V lost 5 bases to trimming and J lost 3 bases, with 14 bases between them. This CDR3 reads CASSLVGPINQPQHF. CDR3 sequence (DNA): TGTGCCAGTAGTTTAGTGGGGCCGATCAATCAGCCCCAGCATTTT.

The rearrangement uses TRBV7-6 and TRBJ2-7; 9 positions agree with TRBD1. Germline trimming cut 5 bases from V and 1 base from J; bases unmatched to any gene: 6. The germline CDR1 and CDR2 sequences are SGHVS and FNYEAQ. The CDR3 is 15 residues long. This CDR3 reads CASSTGTGWSYEQYF. The DNA of the CDR3 is TGTGCCAGCAGCACCGGGACAGGGTGGTCCTACGAGCAGTACTTC.

The CDR3 loop is CASSAGTLNQPQHF. The CDR3 DNA follows: TGCGCCAGCAGCGCCGGGACCCTTAATCAGCCCCAGCATTTT. The chain couples TRBV4-1 to TRBJ1-5; D possibly corresponds to TRBD1 (5 bases). V shed 5 bases and J shed 4 bases, with 12 bases lying between them. Germline V gives CDR1 MGHRA, CDR2 YSYEKL. The CDR3 runs 14 residues.

This clone was counted a few times. This chain connects TRBV30 to TRBJ1-5; D unresolved. Trimming removed 2 bases at V and 11 bases at J, with 16 bases between. The CDR3 loop spans 13 amino acids. Germline loops: CDR1 GTSNPN, CDR2 SVGIG (reference sequence). CDR3 loop: CAWSTTRGQSQHF. The CDR3 bases are TGTGCCTGGAGTACCACCAGAGGCCAGTCCCAGCATTTT. The full variable domain, with the rest looked up from reference TRBV30 and TRBJ1-5, is SQTIHQWPATLVQPVGSPLSLECTVEGTSNPNLYWYRQAAGRGLQLLFYSVGIGQISSEVPQNLSASRPQDRQFILSSKKLLLSDSGFYLCAWSTTRGQSQHFGDGTRLSIL.

V usage is TRBV6-5 and J usage is TRBJ2-7, with unresolved D. The CDR3 totals 16 residues. Trimming left V 2 bases short and J 0 bases short, with 14 bases between. The germline CDR1 and CDR2 sequences are MNHEY and SVGAGI. CDR3 residues: CASSYEERPTSYEQYF. DNA for the CDR3: TGTGCCAGCAGTTACGAGGAGAGACCGACCTCCTACGAGCAGTACTTC.

The chain has TRBV9 and TRBJ2-5; weak D call: TRBD2 (7 bases). Germline V lookup: CDR1 SGDLS, CDR2 YYNGEE. V lost 4 bases to trimming and J lost 7 bases, with 14 bases between them. The CDR3 runs 13 residues. CDR3 protein: CASSSHREGTQYF. CDR3 nucleotide sequence: TGTGCCAGCAGCTCCCACAGGGAGGGGACCCAGTACTTC. Together with reference TRBV9 and TRBJ2-5, the CDR3 gives the full variable domain: DSGVTQTPKHLITATGQRVTLRCSPRSGDLSVYWYQQSLDQGLQFLIQYYNGEERAKGNILERFSAQQFPDLHSELNLSSLELGDSALYFCASSSHREGTQYFGPGTRLLVL.

The rearrangement links TRBV2 to TRBJ1-5; TRBD1 might be the D (5 bases). There are 14 residues in the CDR3. V dropped 1 base and J dropped 5 bases, with 9 bases sitting between them. Germline V gene sequence: CDR1 SNHLY, CDR2 FYNNEI. DNA of the CDR3: TGTGCCAGCAGTGAAGTGGGGGTGGATCAGCCCCAGCATTTT. It yields the protein CASSEVGVDQPQHF.

The V and J genes are TRBV2 and TRBJ1-5; a possible D gene is TRBD1 (5 bases). Per germline, CDR1 SNHLY and CDR2 FYNNEI. This CDR3 has 14 residues. Trimming stripped 3 bases from V and 2 bases from J, with 8 bases between. The CDR3 is CASSDRVGNQPQHF. The DNA for the CDR3 is TGTGCCAGCAGTGACAGGGTTGGCAATCAGCCCCAGCATTTT.

The chain is built from TRBV4-3 and TRBJ1-1, with D hard to call. V dropped 0 bases and J dropped 1 base, with 15 bases sitting between them. The CDR3 totals 17 residues. Germline values: CDR1 LGHNA, CDR2 YSLEER. The CDR3 here is CASSQEGFGGGNTEAFF. For the CDR3, the DNA is TGCGCCAGCAGCCAAGAAGGGTTTGGAGGAGGGAACACTGAAGCTTTCTTT.